This entry features one T cell receptor beta chain sequence. The CDR3 runs 16 residues. The sample is drawn from a study of T cell responses to AZD1222 COVID-19 vaccine. This table comes from immunoSEQ multiplex PCR, and its TCRdb copy is limited to in-frame clones, with some not included. In the table there are over 75,000 clones, about 83% of which are singletons. The specimen comprised peripheral blood, sampled 28 days after the second AZD1222 dose. This clonotype was obtained from an adult who received the AZD1222 COVID-19 vaccine. The chain links TRBV21-1 to TRBJ2-2. TRBV21-1 is marked as a pseudogene. CDR3 sequence (DNA): TGTGCCAGCCCGAGCACCAATACAACGAACACCGGGGAGCTGTTTTTT. Its translation: CASPSTNTTNTGELFF.